This T cell receptor beta chain was found in a study of shared T cell receptors in the human thymus. The protocol was immunoSEQ multiplex PCR, while the TCRdb copy is restricted to in-frame clones and leaves out a portion. The top ten clones hold roughly 0.0086% of a sample with hundreds of thousands of clones, around 87% of them seen once. V was trimmed by 2 bases and J by 8 bases, leaving 13 bases between them. Germline V CDR1 and CDR2: MGHDK, SYGVNS. This CDR3 is built from 14 residues. These data are also associated with another study on human thymus T cells.

This TCR came from a boy under three years old with a congenital heart defect. The genes are TRBV25-1 and TRBJ2-1; perhaps TRBD1 as D (6 bases). Sequencing input: thymocytes. DNA for the CDR3: TGTGCCAGCAGTGAAAAATTTGAGGGGGATGAGCAGTTCTTC. This translates into CASSEKFEGDEQFF.